What follows describes a single T cell receptor beta chain. These data come from a study of blood T cells in healthy people across ages. A J-beta primer mix and a sample-barcoded 5' primer were used in a second PCR of roughly 6 to 11 cycles. Using its own MiXCR run on the 5' RACE reads, TCRdb lists one record per CDR3 protein. Among 850,000 to 1,100,000 distinct CDR3 sequences listed, roughly two fifths were seen once. Sequences were obtained from blood. This clonotype was obtained from a man aged 18 to 35 in good health.

CDR3 region: CASSFGSAPDTQYF. The CDR3 DNA reads as TGTGCCAGCAGCTTTGGATCCGCCCCAGATACGCAGTATTTT. The rearrangement links TRBV7-3 to TRBJ2-3, with D uncertain. This CDR3 has 14 amino acids. Trimming left V 3 bases short and J 4 bases short, with 11 bases between. In germline, CDR1 is SGHTA, CDR2 FQGTGA.